This T cell receptor beta chain was sequenced during a study of blood T cell repertoires in COVID-19. Whole-study context: Samples representing acute and convalescent COVID-19 were sourced from the United States, Italy and Spain. Nucleic acid was either cDNA or gDNA, and it came from T cells, B-cell-depleted T cells, or PBMCs.

In the authors' workflow: Amplification from reference gene primers served as the basis for estimated nucleated cell counts. The assay was immunoSEQ multiplex PCR, and TCRdb's table has in-frame clones only and misses some. V, J and clone size are taken as reported in that table, and D and trimming were inferred from the DNA itself. The sample consists of 300,000 to 400,000 clones, over 80% of them appearing once. The sequenced sample consisted of peripheral blood. The source is a woman in her 50s with COVID-19, enrolled during active disease.

CDR3 DNA sequence: TGTGCCAGTCGGCAGGGACAGGGCTCCTACGAGCAGTACTTC. Amino acid sequence: CASRQGQGSYEQYF. The rearrangement joins TRBV2 to TRBJ2-7; 9 bases agree with TRBD1. V shed 9 bases, J shed 0 bases, and the junction held 6 bases outside the gene matches. CDR1 and CDR2 (germline): SNHLY, FYNNEI. This CDR3 has 14 amino acids.